This T cell receptor (beta chain) is from a study of T cell responses to AZD1222 COVID-19 vaccine. Study observations and caveats: Clonal diversity may have been underestimated in mostly white British donors.

The CDR3 extends over 12 amino acids. Germline CDR1 GTSNPN, CDR2 SVGIG (reference sequence). The V gene lost 1 base and the J gene lost 12 bases, with 16 bases spanning the gap. Comment on this clone: Its antigen is as yet unknown.

Clones were sequenced by immunoSEQ multiplex PCR, and TCRdb holds only the in-frame ones, with some missing. The table shows fewer than 130,000 clones, with roughly 92% occurring only once. The sequences come from peripheral blood, collected 28 days after the second AZD1222 dose. V is TRBV30 and J is TRBJ2-7, with D perhaps matching TRBD1 (5 bases). The receptor comes from an adult who received the AZD1222 COVID-19 vaccine. The CDR3 sequence is CAWSAQGSVPYF. The CDR3 nucleotides are TGTGCCTGGAGTGCGCAGGGCTCCGTCCCGTACTTC. The variable domain in full, completed from reference TRBV30 and TRBJ2-7, reads SQTIHQWPATLVQPVGSPLSLECTVEGTSNPNLYWYRQAAGRGLQLLFYSVGIGQISSEVPQNLSASRPQDRQFILSSKKLLLSDSGFYLCAWSAQGSVPYFGPGTRLTVT.